This TCR beta chain derives from a study of blood T cell repertoires in COVID-19. Overall study context: The United States, Italy and Spain supplied acute and convalescent COVID-19 samples. T cells, B-cell-depleted T cells, or PBMCs supplied cDNA or gDNA.

Seattle patients were enrolled during active infection and followed longitudinally. CDR1 is KGHSH, CDR2 LQKENI, per germline. Losses at the gene ends were 3 bases for V and 7 bases for J; bases not matched to a gene: 6. This CDR3 has 15 residues. Per the study methods: For nucleated cells, counts were estimated from reference gene primer amplification. Profiled with immunoSEQ multiplex PCR; TCRdb holds only in-frame clones, not every one. D and trimming come from the DNA, and the V and J calls and clone size come from that table. The sample holds more than 200,000 clones, 85% to 90% seen once. The origin of this receptor is a woman aged 60 to 75 with COVID-19, enrolled during active disease. Sequencing was done on a sample of peripheral blood. The rearrangement links TRBV18 to TRBJ1-5; 10 positions match TRBD1. The CDR3 DNA is TGTGCCAGCTCACCCGGGACAGGGGTACGACAGCCCCAGCATTTT. Protein: CASSPGTGVRQPQHF.